The T cell receptor beta chain under discussion was sequenced for a study of metastatic and nonmetastatic thyroid tumors (TCRdb year 2020). Some background on the complete study: Repertoires from peripheral blood and from tumor or nodule tissue samples of malignant and benign thyroid patients were compared. The paper's findings and limits, for the study overall: TCR beta diversity was reported as significantly higher in malignant tumors than in benign nodules, in both blood and tumor samples.

Libraries came from PCR. Sequenced on an Illumina HiSeq 4000. High-throughput sequencing was used to profile the TCR beta-chain CDR3 region of each patient. The source study handled its data this way. The researchers built a classifier to tell apart papillary thyroid cancer patients with distant metastasis, based on CDR3 differences among clinicopathological groups. The Shannon index was used to measure repertoire diversity, and the Morisita-Horn index was used to measure how similar tumor and blood repertoires were. TCRdb ran its own pipeline on the public reads, namely fastp trimming at Q25 and MiXCR clone calling, and kept in-frame beta chains. What appears here as the V and J calls and clone size reflects TCRdb's work, not the paper's. The sample records 65,000 or so clones, approximately 4.1% of which are singletons. The leading ten clones occupy more than 20% of the sample. CDR1 LNHDA and CDR2 SQIVND were looked up in the germline V gene (reference sequence). Trimming at the junction amounts to 7 bases on V and 7 bases on J, and the germline ends lie 20 bases apart. Including cysteine and phenylalanine, the CDR3 has 14 amino acids. Only the CDR3 part of the read is kept: 42 bases, read in frame from the first base.

About this clone itself: It has no known antigen specificity. It has no much larger one-base neighbor in the sample; base qualities were not kept.

No patient had received any treatment before thyroid surgery. Using T-cell receptor beta sequencing, the researchers looked back retrospectively at clinical samples from patients, gathered between about 2011 and 2019. The sample taken for sequencing was blood. This receptor was taken from a female donor with papillary thyroid cancer or a benign thyroid nodule (not recorded which). Some clones in this sample may be carry-over from other donors' samples. This chain joins TRBV19 to TRBJ2-7; the D gene is perhaps TRBD2, on 5 matching bases. The sequence in DNA is TGTGCCAGTATTACCAACACGGGGATGAGGGAGCAGTACTTC. It is translated as CASITNTGMREQYF. The entire variable domain, with the stretches around the CDR3 drawn from the reference TRBV19 and TRBJ2-7 proteins, is DGGITQSPKYLFRKEGQNVTLSCEQNLNHDAMYWYRQDPGQGLRLIYYSQIVNDFQKGDIAEGYSVSREKKESFPLTVTSAQKNPTAFYLCASITNTGMREQYFGPGTRLTVT.